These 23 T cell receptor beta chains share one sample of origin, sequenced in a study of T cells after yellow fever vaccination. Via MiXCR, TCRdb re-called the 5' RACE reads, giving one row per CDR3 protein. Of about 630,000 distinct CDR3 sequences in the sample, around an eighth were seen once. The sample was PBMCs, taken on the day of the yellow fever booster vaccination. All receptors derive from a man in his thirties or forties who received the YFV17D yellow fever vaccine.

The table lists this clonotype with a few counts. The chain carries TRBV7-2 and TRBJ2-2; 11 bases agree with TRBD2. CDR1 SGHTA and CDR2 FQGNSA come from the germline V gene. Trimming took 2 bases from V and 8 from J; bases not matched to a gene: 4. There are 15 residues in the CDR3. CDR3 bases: TGTGCCAGCAGCTTACTACTAGCGGGAGCGGGGGAGCTGTTTTTT. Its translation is CASSLLLAGAGELFF.

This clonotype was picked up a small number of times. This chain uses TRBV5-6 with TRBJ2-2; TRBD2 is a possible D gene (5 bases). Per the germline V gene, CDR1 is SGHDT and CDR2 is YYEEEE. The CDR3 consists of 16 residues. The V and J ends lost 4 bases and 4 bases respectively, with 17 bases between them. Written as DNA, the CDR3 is TGTGCCAGCAGCCCCCGGGAACGCCGGCCCACCGGGGAGCTGTTTTTT. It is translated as CASSPRERRPTGELFF.

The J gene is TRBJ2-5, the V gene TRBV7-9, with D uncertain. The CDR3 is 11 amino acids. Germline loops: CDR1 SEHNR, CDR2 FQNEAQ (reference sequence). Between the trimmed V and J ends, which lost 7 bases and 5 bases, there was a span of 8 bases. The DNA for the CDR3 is TGTGCCAGCACCCCGCTGGAGACCCAGTACTTC. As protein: CASTPLETQYF. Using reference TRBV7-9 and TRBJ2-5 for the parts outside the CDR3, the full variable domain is DTGVSQNPRHKITKRGQNVTFRCDPISEHNRLYWYRQTLGQGPEFLTYFQNEAQLEKSRLLSDRFSAERPKGSFSTLEIQRTEQGDSAMYLCASTPLETQYFGPGTRLLVL.

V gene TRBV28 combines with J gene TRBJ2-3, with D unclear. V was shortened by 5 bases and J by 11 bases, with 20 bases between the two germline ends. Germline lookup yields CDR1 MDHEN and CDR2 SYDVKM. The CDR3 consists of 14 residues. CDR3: CASSPFGSGSGQYF. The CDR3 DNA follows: TGTGCCAGCAGTCCCTTTGGCTCCGGGTCGGGGCAGTATTTT.

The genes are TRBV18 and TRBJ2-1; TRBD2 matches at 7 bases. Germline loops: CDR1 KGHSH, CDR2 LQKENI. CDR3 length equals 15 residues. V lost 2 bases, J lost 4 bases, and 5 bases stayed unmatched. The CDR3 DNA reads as TGTGCCAGCTCACCAAAAACTAGCGATTACAATGAGCAGTTCTTC. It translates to CASSPKTSDYNEQFF.

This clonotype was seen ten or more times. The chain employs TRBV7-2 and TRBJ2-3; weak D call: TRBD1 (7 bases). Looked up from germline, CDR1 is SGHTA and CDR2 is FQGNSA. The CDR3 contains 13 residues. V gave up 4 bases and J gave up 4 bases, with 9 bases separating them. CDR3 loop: CASSSRGADTQYF. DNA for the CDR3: TGTGCCAGCAGCTCCAGGGGGGCAGATACGCAGTATTTT.

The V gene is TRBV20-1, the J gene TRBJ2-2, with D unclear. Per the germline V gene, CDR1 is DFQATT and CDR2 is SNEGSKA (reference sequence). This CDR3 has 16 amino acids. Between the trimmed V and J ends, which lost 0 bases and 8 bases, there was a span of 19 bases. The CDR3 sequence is CSARDLSLPRGGELFF. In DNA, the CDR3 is TGCAGTGCTAGAGATCTGTCACTACCTCGAGGAGGGGAGCTGTTTTTT.

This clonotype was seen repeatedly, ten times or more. As DNA, the CDR3 is TGTGCCAGCAGCCCCGGTGGGGCCAGGTTTAATGAGCAGTTCTTC. The encoded protein is CASSPGGARFNEQFF. The V gene is TRBV12-3 or TRBV12-4, the J gene TRBJ2-1, with TRBD1 as a possible D gene (5 bases). The length of the CDR3 is 15 residues. V lost 6 bases and J 7 bases, leaving 19 bases between the germline ends.

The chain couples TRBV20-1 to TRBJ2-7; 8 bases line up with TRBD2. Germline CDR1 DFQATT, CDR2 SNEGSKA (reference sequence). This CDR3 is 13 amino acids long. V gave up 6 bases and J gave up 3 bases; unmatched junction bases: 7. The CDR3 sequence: CSAAGLDVYEQYF. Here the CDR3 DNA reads TGCAGTGCGGCGGGACTAGACGTCTACGAGCAGTACTTC.

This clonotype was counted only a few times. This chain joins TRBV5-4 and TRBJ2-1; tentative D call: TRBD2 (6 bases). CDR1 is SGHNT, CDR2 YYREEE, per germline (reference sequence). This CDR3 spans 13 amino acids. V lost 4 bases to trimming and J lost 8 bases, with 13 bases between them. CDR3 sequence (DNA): TGTGCCAGCAGCGGAAAGGGAGGATATGAGCAGTTCTTC. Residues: CASSGKGGYEQFF.

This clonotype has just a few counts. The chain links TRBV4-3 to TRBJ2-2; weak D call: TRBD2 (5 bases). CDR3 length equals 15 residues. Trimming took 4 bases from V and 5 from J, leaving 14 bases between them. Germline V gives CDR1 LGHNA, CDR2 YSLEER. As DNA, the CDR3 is TGCGCCAGCAGCCCCGGGAAAGGGCGGACCGGGGAGCTGTTTTTT. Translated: CASSPGKGRTGELFF.

The DNA for the CDR3 is TGTGCCAGCAGCCTTCCGGGGGCCTCTCATGGGTCGGAGCAGTACTTC. It translates to CASSLPGASHGSEQYF. The V and J genes are TRBV7-9 and TRBJ2-7; perhaps D is TRBD1 or TRBD2 (6 bases each). CDR3 length: 16 residues. Germline lookup yields CDR1 SEHNR and CDR2 FQNEAQ (reference sequence). Trimming left V 5 bases short and J 7 bases short, with 24 bases between. Full variable domain (rest looked up from reference TRBV7-9 and TRBJ2-7): DTGVSQNPRHKITKRGQNVTFRCDPISEHNRLYWYRQTLGQGPEFLTYFQNEAQLEKSRLLSDRFSAERPKGSFSTLEIQRTEQGDSAMYLCASSLPGASHGSEQYFGPGTRLTVT.

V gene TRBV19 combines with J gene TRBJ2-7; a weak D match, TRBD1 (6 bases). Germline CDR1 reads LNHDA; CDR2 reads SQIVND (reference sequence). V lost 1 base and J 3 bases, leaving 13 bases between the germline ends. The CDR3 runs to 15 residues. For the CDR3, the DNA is TGTGCCAGTAGTATAGCCGGGGACATCTACTACGAGCAGTACTTC. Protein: CASSIAGDIYYEQYF.

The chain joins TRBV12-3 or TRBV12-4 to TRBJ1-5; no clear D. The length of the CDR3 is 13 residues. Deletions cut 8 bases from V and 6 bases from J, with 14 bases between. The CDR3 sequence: CASGWWAVQPQHF. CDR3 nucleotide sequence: TGTGCCAGCGGATGGTGGGCGGTTCAGCCCCAGCATTTT.

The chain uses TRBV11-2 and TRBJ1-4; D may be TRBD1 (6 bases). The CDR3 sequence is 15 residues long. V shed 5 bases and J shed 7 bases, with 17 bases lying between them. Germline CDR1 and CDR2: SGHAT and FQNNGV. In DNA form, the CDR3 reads TGTGCCAGCAGCACCCAACAGGGAAAAGGTGAAAAACTGTTTTTT. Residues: CASSTQQGKGEKLFF. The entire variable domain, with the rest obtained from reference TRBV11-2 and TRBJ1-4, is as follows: EAGVAQSPRYKIIEKRQSVAFWCNPISGHATLYWYQQILGQGPKLLIQFQNNGVVDDSQLPKDRFSAERLKGVDSTLKIQPAKLEDSAVYLCASSTQQGKGEKLFFGSGTQLSVL.

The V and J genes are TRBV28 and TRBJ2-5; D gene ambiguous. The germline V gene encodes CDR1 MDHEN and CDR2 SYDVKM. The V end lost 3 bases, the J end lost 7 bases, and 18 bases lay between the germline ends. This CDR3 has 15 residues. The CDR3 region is CASSFQQSRKGTQYF. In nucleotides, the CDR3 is TGTGCCAGCAGTTTTCAACAGTCAAGGAAGGGGACCCAGTACTTC.

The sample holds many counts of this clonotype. The CDR3 loop is CASSLFQGIDSPLHF. Here the CDR3 DNA reads TGTGCCAGCAGTTTGTTCCAGGGGATAGATTCACCCCTCCACTTT. The chain carries TRBV12-3 or TRBV12-4 and TRBJ1-6; maybe TRBD1 (6 bases). The CDR3 spans 15 residues. V dropped 3 bases and J dropped 8 bases, with 14 bases sitting between them.

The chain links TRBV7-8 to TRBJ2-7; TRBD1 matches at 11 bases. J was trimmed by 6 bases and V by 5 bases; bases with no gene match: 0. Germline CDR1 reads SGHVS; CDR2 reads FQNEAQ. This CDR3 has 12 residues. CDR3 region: CASSGTGGEQYF. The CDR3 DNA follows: TGTGCCAGCAGCGGGACAGGGGGCGAGCAGTACTTC.

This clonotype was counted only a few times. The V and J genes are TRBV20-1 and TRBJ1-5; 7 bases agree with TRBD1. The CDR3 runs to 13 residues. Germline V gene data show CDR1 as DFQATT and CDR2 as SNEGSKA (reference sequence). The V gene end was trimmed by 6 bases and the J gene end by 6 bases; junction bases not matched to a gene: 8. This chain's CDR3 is CSASEGASQPQHF. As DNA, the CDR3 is TGCAGTGCGAGCGAGGGGGCCAGTCAGCCCCAGCATTTT.

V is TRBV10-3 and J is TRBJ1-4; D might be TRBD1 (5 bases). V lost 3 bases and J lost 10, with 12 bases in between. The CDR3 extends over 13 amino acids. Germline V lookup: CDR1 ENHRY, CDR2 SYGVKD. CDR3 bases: TGTGCCATCAGTGACAGGGACGGCGGAAAACTGTTTTTT. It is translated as CAISDRDGGKLFF.

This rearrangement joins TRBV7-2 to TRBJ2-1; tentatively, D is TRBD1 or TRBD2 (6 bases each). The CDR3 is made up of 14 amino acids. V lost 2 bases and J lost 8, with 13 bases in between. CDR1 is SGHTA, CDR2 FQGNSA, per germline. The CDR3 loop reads CASSLRGDFYEQFF. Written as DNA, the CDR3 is TGTGCCAGCAGCTTAAGGGGGGACTTTTATGAGCAGTTCTTC.

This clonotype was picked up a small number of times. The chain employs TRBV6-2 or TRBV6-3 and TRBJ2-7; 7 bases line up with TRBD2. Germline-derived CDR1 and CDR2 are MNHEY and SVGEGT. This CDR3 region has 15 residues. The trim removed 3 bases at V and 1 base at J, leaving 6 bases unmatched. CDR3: CASSYLGLVSYEQYF. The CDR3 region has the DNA TGTGCCAGCAGTTATCTCGGACTAGTTTCCTACGAGCAGTACTTC.

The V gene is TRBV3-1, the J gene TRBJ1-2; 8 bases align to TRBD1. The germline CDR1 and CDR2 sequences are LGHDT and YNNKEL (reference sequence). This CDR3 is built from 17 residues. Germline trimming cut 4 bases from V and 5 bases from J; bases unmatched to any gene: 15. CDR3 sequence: CASSRGQGHGRWYGYTF. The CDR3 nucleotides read TGTGCCAGCAGCCGAGGACAGGGCCACGGCCGCTGGTATGGCTACACCTTC. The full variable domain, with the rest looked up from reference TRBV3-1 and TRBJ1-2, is DTAVSQTPKYLVTQMGNDKSIKCEQNLGHDTMYWYKQDSKKFLKIMFSYNNKELIINETVPNRFSPKSPDKAHLNLHINSLELGDSAVYFCASSRGQGHGRWYGYTFGSGTRLTVV.